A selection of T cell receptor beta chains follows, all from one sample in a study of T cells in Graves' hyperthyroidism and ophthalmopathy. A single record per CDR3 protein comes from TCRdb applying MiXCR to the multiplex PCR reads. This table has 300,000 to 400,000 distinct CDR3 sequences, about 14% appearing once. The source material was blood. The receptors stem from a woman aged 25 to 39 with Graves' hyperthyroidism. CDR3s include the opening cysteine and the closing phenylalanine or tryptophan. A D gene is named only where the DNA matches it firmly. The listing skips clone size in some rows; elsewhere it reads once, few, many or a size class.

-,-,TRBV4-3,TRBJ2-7,TGCGCCAGCAGCCAAGCGCGAGGAACCCACGAGCAGTACTTC,CASSQARGTHEQYF
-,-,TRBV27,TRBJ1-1,TGTGCCAGCCTCTTATCCGAGTGGGGCACTGAAGCTTTCTTT,CASLLSEWGTEAFF
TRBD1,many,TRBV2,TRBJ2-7,TGTGCCAGCAGTGGCCCGGGACAGTCCTACGAGCAGTACTTC,CASSGPGQSYEQYF
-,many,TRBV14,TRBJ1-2,TGTGCCAGCAGCCAAGAGTACTATGGCTACACCTTC,CASSQEYYGYTF
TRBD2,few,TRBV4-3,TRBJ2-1,TGCGCCAGCAGCCAAGATCTCACTAGCGGGCCTCAGCAGTTCTTC,CASSQDLTSGPQQFF
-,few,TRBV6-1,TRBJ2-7,TGTGCCAGCGTGGACCTCTACGGGCAGTACTTC,CASVDLYGQYF
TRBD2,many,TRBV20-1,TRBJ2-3,TGCAGTGCCCCGACCGGGACTAGCGGCACAGATACGCAGTATTTT,CSAPTGTSGTDTQYF
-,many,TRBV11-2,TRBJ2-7,TGTGCCAGCAGCCCGGGCCGAGGGGGGAAAACCTACGAGCAGTACTTC,CASSPGRGGKTYEQYF
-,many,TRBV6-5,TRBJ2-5,TGTGCCAGCAGTTACATCCGGGACTCCCAAGAGACCCAGTACTTC,CASSYIRDSQETQYF
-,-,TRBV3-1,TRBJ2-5,TGTGCCAGCAGCCAAGTTCCACTGACCCGGTACTTC,CASSQVPLTRYF
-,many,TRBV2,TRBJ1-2,TGTGCCAGCAGTCAGAACAGGGCCACTAACTATGGCTACACCTTC,CASSQNRATNYGYTF
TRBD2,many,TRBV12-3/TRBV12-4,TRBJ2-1,TGTGCCAGCAGTTTAACTAGCGGGAAGCCCACCTACAATGAGCAGTTCTTC,CASSLTSGKPTYNEQFF
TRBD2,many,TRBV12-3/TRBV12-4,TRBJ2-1,TGTGCCAGCAGTTTCTCCGGGACTAGCGGGAGCGGTGAGCAGTTCTTC,CASSFSGTSGSGEQFF
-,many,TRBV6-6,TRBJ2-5,TGTGCCAGCAGTTACTCGATTCTAGGCCAAGAGACCCAGTACTTC,CASSYSILGQETQYF
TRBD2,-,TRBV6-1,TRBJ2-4,TGTGCGATAACCGGGAGGCAGAAACTAGCCAAAAACATTCAGTACTTC,CAITGRQKLAKNIQYF
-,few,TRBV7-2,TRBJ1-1,TGTGCCAGCAGCTTAACATCGACTGCCCGAAATGATGAAGCTTTCTTT,CASSLTSTARNDEAFF
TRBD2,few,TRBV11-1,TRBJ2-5,TGTGCCAGCAGCCGCGGGGGGGCGGGTCAAGAGACCCAGTACTTC,CASSRGGAGQETQYF